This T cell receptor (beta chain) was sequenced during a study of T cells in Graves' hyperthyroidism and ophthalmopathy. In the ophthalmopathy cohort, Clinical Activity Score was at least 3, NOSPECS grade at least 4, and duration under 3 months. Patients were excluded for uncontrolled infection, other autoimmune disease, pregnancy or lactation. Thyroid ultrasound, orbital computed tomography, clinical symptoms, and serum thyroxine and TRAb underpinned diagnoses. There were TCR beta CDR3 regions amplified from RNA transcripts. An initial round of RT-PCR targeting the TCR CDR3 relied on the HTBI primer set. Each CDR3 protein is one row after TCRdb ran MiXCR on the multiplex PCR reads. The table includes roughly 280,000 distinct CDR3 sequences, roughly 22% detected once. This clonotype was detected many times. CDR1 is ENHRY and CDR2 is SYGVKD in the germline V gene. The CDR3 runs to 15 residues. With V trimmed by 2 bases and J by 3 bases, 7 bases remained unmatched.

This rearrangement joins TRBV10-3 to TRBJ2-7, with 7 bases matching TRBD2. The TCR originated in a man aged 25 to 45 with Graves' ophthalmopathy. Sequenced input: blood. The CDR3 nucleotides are TGTGCCATCAGTGAGGGCTTTGGCGGGAGCTACGAGCAGTACTTC. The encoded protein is CAISEGFGGSYEQYF.